These T cell receptor beta chains were read from a single sample in a study of tumor-infiltrating lymphocytes in localized non-small cell lung cancer. TCRdb keeps only in-frame clones here, not all; method: immunoSEQ multiplex PCR. The repertoire holds 14,000 or so clones, with 65% to 75% as singletons. The material sequenced was lung tumor tissue. The receptors were sampled from a human donor with non-small cell lung cancer. Each CDR3 is given with its conserved first and last residue. D genes are given only for firm matches. The listing skips clone size in some rows; elsewhere it reads once, few, many or a size class.

.,TRBJ1-6,TRBD1,TRBV5-1,TGCGCCAGCAGCGCCGACATCCAGGGGGCCGGTCGCTCCTATAATTCACCCCTCCACTTT,CASSADIQGAGRSYNSPLHF
few,TRBJ1-1,.,TRBV19,TGTGCCAGTAGTATAGCGGCAGGCCCGAACACTGAAGCTTTCTTT,CASSIAAGPNTEAFF
.,TRBJ1-1,TRBD1,TRBV11-2,TGTGCCAGCAGCTTCCAGGGGGTCACTGAAGCTTTCTTT,CASSFQGVTEAFF
.,TRBJ2-3,TRBD2,TRBV10-3,TGTGCCATCAGGGGAGGGTGGACAGATACGCAGTATTTT,CAIRGGWTDTQYF
once,TRBJ2-5,.,TRBV7-2,TGTGCCGGCAGCTTAGGACGCCACCAAGAGACCCAGTACTTC,CAGSLGRHQETQYF
.,TRBJ1-2,.,TRBV6-5,TGTGCCAGCAGTTATGGGGGGGTTGGCTACACCTTC,CASSYGGVGYTF
.,TRBJ2-6,TRBD1,TRBV5-1,TGCGCCAGCAGCTTCTCCGGGACAGTTTCCTCTGGGGCCAACGTCCTGACTTTC,CASSFSGTVSSGANVLTF
.,TRBJ2-1,TRBD1,TRBV29-1,TGCAGCGTTGTTGGGACAGAGCTCTACAATGAGCAGTTCTTC,CSVVGTELYNEQFF
.,TRBJ2-5,.,TRBV6-5,TGTGCCAGCAGACTACGACAAGCCCAAGAGACCCAGTACTTC,CASRLRQAQETQYF
once,TRBJ2-3,TRBD2,TRBV7-2,TGTGCCAGCAGCTTAGGGGCTAGCGGGGGCACAGATACGCAGTATTTT,CASSLGASGGTDTQYF
.,TRBJ1-3,.,TRBV21-1,TGTGCCAGCGGGAAACAGGGAGCTGGAAACACCATATATTTT,CASGKQGAGNTIYF
.,TRBJ1-2,.,TRBV7-9,TGTGCCAGCAGCCACAGTGAGGGGGATGGCTACACCTTC,CASSHSEGDGYTF
.,TRBJ1-4,TRBD1,TRBV6-6,TGTGCCAGCAGCTCAGGACAGGCAACTAATGAAAAACTGTTTTTT,CASSSGQATNEKLFF
.,TRBJ1-2,.,TRBV27,TGTGCCAGCAGTCCTGCCGGGTGGACCTATGGCTACACCTTC,CASSPAGWTYGYTF
medium-sized,TRBJ2-5,.,TRBV18,TGTGCCAGCTCACCACTCCGGGAAGAGACCCAGTACTTC,CASSPLREETQYF
few,TRBJ2-7,.,TRBV7-2,TGTGCCAGCAGCTTAGACGGGGGTGGATTCGAGCAGTACTTC,CASSLDGGGFEQYF
once,TRBJ2-7,TRBD2,TRBV6-6,TGTGCCAGCAGTTACTCGACTAGCGGGCGCTCCTACGAGCAGTACTTC,CASSYSTSGRSYEQYF
.,TRBJ1-5,TRBD1,TRBV7-2,TGTGCCAGCAGCCCGCCCGGGCAGGGGGAGCGCCATTTT,CASSPPGQGERHF
once,TRBJ1-1,.,TRBV10-3,TGTGCCATCAATAGGGGCGGGGGCACTGAAGCTTTCTTT,CAINRGGGTEAFF
.,TRBJ1-2,.,TRBV5-6,TGTGCCAGCAGCTTGGGACCTAACTATGGCTACACCTTC,CASSLGPNYGYTF
.,TRBJ2-5,TRBD1,TRBV5-1,TGCGCCAGCAATAGACAGGGGATGGGGGAGACCCAGTACTTC,CASNRQGMGETQYF
few,TRBJ1-4,TRBD1,TRBV7-2,TGTGCCAGCAGCTTAGGGGGGACAGTGGGTGAAAAACTGTTTTTT,CASSLGGTVGEKLFF
.,TRBJ2-7,.,TRBV21-1,TGTGCCAGCAGCAAAAAGGGAACAGGAGTCTCCTACGAGCAGTACTTC,CASSKKGTGVSYEQYF
.,TRBJ2-5,TRBD2,TRBV28,TGTGCCAGCAGCCCGGGGGGGCGAGAGACCCAGTACTTC,CASSPGGRETQYF
.,TRBJ2-1,TRBD2,TRBV5-1,TGCGCCAGCAGCTTGGGGATAGCGGGAGGCCCCCTCAATGAGCAGTTCTTC,CASSLGIAGGPLNEQFF
.,TRBJ2-2,.,TRBV5-1,TGCGCCAGCAGTTCTCAGTTGCCGGGCACCGGGGAGCTGTTTTTT,CASSSQLPGTGELFF
.,TRBJ1-1,TRBD1,TRBV29-1,TGCAGCGGCGGGGACAGGGCGAACACTGAAGCTTTCTTT,CSGGDRANTEAFF
.,TRBJ2-3,TRBD2,TRBV6-4,TGTGCCAGCAGTGACTCTAGCGGGGGGGCAGATACGCAGTATTTT,CASSDSSGGADTQYF
.,TRBJ2-7,.,TRBV7-2,TGTGCCAGCAGCTTAGTGGGGGCCACCGATACCTACGAGCAGTACTTC,CASSLVGATDTYEQYF
once,TRBJ2-1,.,TRBV10-1,TGCGCCAGCAGTGGGTCGGGCTCCTACAATGAGCAGTTCTTC,CASSGSGSYNEQFF
.,TRBJ1-4,.,TRBV28,TGTGCCAGCAGGGATCAGGGTTTTTTGAAACTGTTTTTT,CASRDQGFLKLFF
.,TRBJ2-4,.,TRBV7-9,TGTGCCAGCAGCTGGAGCGAAAACATTCAGTACTTC,CASSWSENIQYF
.,TRBJ2-3,TRBD1,TRBV10-2,TGCGCCAGCAGTGGATTGGGACAGGGGCGGACAGATACGCAGTATTTT,CASSGLGQGRTDTQYF
.,TRBJ1-1,.,TRBV30,TGTGCCTGGAGTGCCCGAACAGGATACACTGAAGCTTTCTTT,CAWSARTGYTEAFF
.,TRBJ2-7,.,TRBV5-4,TGTGCCAGCAGTTCCCGTGGGCAGGTCAACGAGCAGTACTTC,CASSSRGQVNEQYF
.,TRBJ2-1,TRBD2,TRBV19,TGTGCCAGTAGTATCGGCGGGGGGGCGGTGGATGAGCAGTTCTTC,CASSIGGGAVDEQFF
.,TRBJ1-3,TRBD1,TRBV29-1,TGCAGCGTTGCTTGGGACAGGCAGACTGGAAACACCATATATTTT,CSVAWDRQTGNTIYF